Below, 3 T cell receptor beta chains from the same sample are listed, as sequenced in a study of cytomegalovirus exposure and HLA in healthy donors. The primer mix had 60 Vbeta and 13 Jbeta primers. Sequencing used immunoSEQ multiplex PCR; TCRdb keeps in-frame clones, though not all of them. The sample has hundreds of thousands of clones, about 80% seen once. Sequenced sample: PBMCs. The receptors were gathered from a man between 18 and 29 years old in good health and CMV-seronegative.

J is TRBJ1-1 and V is TRBV5-1; 7 positions agree with TRBD1. The CDR3 has 14 residues. J gave up 2 bases and V 0 bases, and 1 base lay outside the gene matches. Germline V gene lookup returns CDR1 SGHRS and CDR2 YFSETQ. CDR3 amino acids: CASSLDRGNTEAFF. The CDR3 bases are TGCGCCAGCAGCTTGGACAGGGGAAACACTGAAGCTTTCTTT. The whole variable domain, filled in from reference TRBV5-1 and TRBJ1-1, reads KAGVTQTPRYLIKTRGQQVTLSCSPISGHRSVSWYQQTPGQGLQFLFEYFSETQRNKGNFPGRFSGRQFSNSRSEMNVSTLELGDSALYLCASSLDRGNTEAFFGQGTRLTVV.

The chain is built from TRBV18 and TRBJ1-5, with D possibly being TRBD1 (5 bases). Per germline, CDR1 KGHSH and CDR2 LQKENI. This CDR3 is 14 amino acids long. V lost 5 bases to trimming and J lost 3 bases, with 11 bases between them. The CDR3 region is CASSFDRLNQPQHF. CDR3 in DNA: TGTGCCAGCTCATTCGACAGACTCAATCAGCCCCAGCATTTT.

The J gene is TRBJ2-5, the V gene TRBV12-1; the table's D gene call, TRBD1, was not cross checked with the DNA. TRBV12-1 is an annotated pseudogene. CDR3 size: 15 residues. CDR3: CASLRGQGNGETQYF. The CDR3 nucleotides are TGTGCCAGTCTTAGGGGACAGGGAAATGGTGAGACCCAGTACTTC.